Below are 15 T cell receptor beta chains sequenced from a single sample in a study of blood T cell repertoires in COVID-19. Assay: immunoSEQ multiplex PCR; the TCRdb copy retains only in-frame clones and omits some. Seen here are 240,000 or so clones, about 86% observed once, and the top ten hold approximately 9.6%. The source material was peripheral blood. These receptors came from a woman of 80 years or more with acute or convalescent COVID-19.

The V call is TRBV3-1 (or the pseudogene TRBV3-2), the J call TRBJ1-4; D call uncertain. Trimming took off 1 base at V and 5 bases at J, with 11 bases between the two ends. The length of the CDR3 is 15 residues. Germline lookup yields CDR1 LGHDT and CDR2 YNNKEL (reference sequence). CDR3 bases: TGTGCCAGCAGCCAAGCCCTAGGTCGAAATGAAAAACTGTTTTTT. This sequence encodes CASSQALGRNEKLFF.

This clone was counted a single time. J is TRBJ1-5 and V is TRBV28; D is uncertain. V was clipped by 5 bases and J by 0 bases, with 14 bases between them. The CDR3 spans 16 residues. Germline loops: CDR1 MDHEN, CDR2 SYDVKM. Written as DNA, the CDR3 is TGTGCCAGCAGTCCGGAGACGACTCTTAGCAATCAGCCCCAGCATTTT. Translating it yields CASSPETTLSNQPQHF.

Written as DNA, the CDR3 is TGCGCCAGCAGCCCGGACAGGTCCGCAGATACGCAGTATTTT. Its protein is CASSPDRSADTQYF. The rearrangement links TRBV5-1 to TRBJ2-3; TRBD1 matches at 7 bases. Germline V gives CDR1 SGHRS, CDR2 YFSETQ. The CDR3 runs to 14 residues. V shed 4 bases and J 4 bases; nucleotides not matched to a gene: 6.

The chain is built from TRBV30 and TRBJ2-7; 7 nucleotides align to TRBD1. Germline CDR1 is GTSNPN and CDR2 is SVGIG (reference sequence). The CDR3 totals 16 residues. Germline trimming cut 1 base from V and 4 bases from J; bases unmatched to any gene: 13. The CDR3 loop reads CAWSEGALKLGYEQYF. DNA for the CDR3: TGTGCCTGGAGTGAGGGGGCGCTAAAACTGGGTTACGAGCAGTACTTC.

This clone was seen only once. The rearrangement uses TRBV13 and TRBJ1-1; 7 nucleotides agree with TRBD1. CDR1 is PRHDT, CDR2 FYEKMQ, per germline (reference sequence). There are 17 residues in the CDR3. Unmatched junction bases numbered 11, after V lost 4 bases and J lost 0 bases. CDR3: CASSSLGAGGMNTEAFF. CDR3 nucleotide sequence: TGTGCCAGCAGCTCCCTGGGGGCAGGGGGAATGAACACTGAAGCTTTCTTT.

This chain uses TRBV18 with TRBJ1-1; the D is unclear. Germline-derived CDR1 and CDR2 are KGHSH and LQKENI. This CDR3 contains 14 residues. Trimming left V 2 bases short and J 3 bases short, with 10 bases between. The CDR3 DNA is TGTGCCAGCTCACCAACTAGTACATACACTGAAGCTTTCTTT. Translating gives CASSPTSTYTEAFF. The whole variable domain, filled in from reference TRBV18 and TRBJ1-1, reads NAGVMQNPRHLVRRRGQEARLRCSPMKGHSHVYWYRQLPEEGLKFMVYLQKENIIDESGMPKERFSAEFPKEGPSILRIQQVVRGDSAAYFCASSPTSTYTEAFFGQGTRLTVV.

DNA for the CDR3: TGTGCCAGCAGCTTCGGGGGAGGGAATTCACCCCTCCACTTT. Translating gives CASSFGGGNSPLHF. The chain links TRBV11-2 to TRBJ1-6; D might be TRBD1 (5 bases). V lost 3 bases and J 7 bases, leaving 10 bases between the germline ends. This CDR3 contains 14 residues. The germline gives CDR1 SGHAT, CDR2 FQNNGV. Full variable domain (outside the CDR3, taken from reference TRBV11-2 and TRBJ1-6): EAGVAQSPRYKIIEKRQSVAFWCNPISGHATLYWYQQILGQGPKLLIQFQNNGVVDDSQLPKDRFSAERLKGVDSTLKIQPAKLEDSAVYLCASSFGGGNSPLHFGNGTRLTVT.

This clone appeared a single time. The rearrangement joins TRBV5-1 to TRBJ2-7, with no clear D. Trimming took 5 bases from V and 0 from J, leaving 12 bases between them. The CDR3 length is 14 residues. The germline V gene encodes CDR1 SGHRS and CDR2 YFSETQ. CDR3 sequence: CASRPVSSSYEQYF. Here the CDR3 DNA reads TGCGCCAGCAGGCCGGTGTCAAGCTCCTACGAGCAGTACTTC.

The rearrangement joins TRBV3-1 (or the pseudogene TRBV3-2) to TRBJ2-5; TRBD2 is a possible D gene (6 bases). Germline V lookup: CDR1 LGHDT, CDR2 YNNKEL (reference sequence). The CDR3 consists of 15 residues. Trimming shortened V by 0 bases and J by 4 bases, and 12 bases separated the two germline ends. The CDR3 sequence: CASSQDPAGPETQYF. Here the CDR3 DNA reads TGTGCCAGCAGCCAAGATCCCGCGGGGCCAGAGACCCAGTACTTC.

The chain joins TRBV24-1 to TRBJ2-3, with TRBD1 as a possible D gene (6 bases). V gave up 4 bases and J gave up 1 base, with 14 bases separating them. CDR1 and CDR2 from the germline V gene are KGHDR and SFDVKD. The length of the CDR3 is 16 residues. CDR3 bases: TGTGCCACCAGTGACTTCGACAGGACGGGCACAGATACGCAGTATTTT. Protein sequence: CATSDFDRTGTDTQYF.

The chain is built from TRBV7-6 and TRBJ2-7; the D gene is possibly TRBD1 (5 bases). The V gene lost 0 bases and the J gene lost 2 bases, with 11 bases spanning the gap. Germline V lookup: CDR1 SGHVS, CDR2 FNYEAQ. This CDR3 is built from 15 residues. The DNA for the CDR3 is TGTGCCAGCAGCTTAGCCCGACAGCCCACCTACGAGCAGTACTTC. It yields the protein CASSLARQPTYEQYF.

This clone was recorded only once. The chain uses TRBV10-3 and TRBJ1-5; 9 bases map to TRBD1. With V trimmed by 6 bases and J by 3 bases, 9 bases remained unmatched. Germline CDR1 is ENHRY and CDR2 is SYGVKD. CDR3 length: 16 residues. The CDR3 loop reads CAIRIQGAWVNQPQHF. The CDR3 nucleotides are TGTGCCATCAGGATACAGGGGGCGTGGGTCAATCAGCCCCAGCATTTT.

V and J are TRBV5-6 and TRBJ1-2; TRBD1 might be the D (6 bases). Germline-derived CDR1 and CDR2 are SGHDT and YYEEEE. Deletions cut 3 bases from V and 11 bases from J, with 23 bases between. This CDR3 comprises 15 residues. The CDR3 nucleotides are TGTGCCAGCAGCTCCCGGACAGACTACCCCCTCGGGTACACCTTC. Protein sequence: CASSSRTDYPLGYTF.

The chain uses TRBV19 and TRBJ2-7, with 8 bases lining up with TRBD1. Losses at the gene ends were 5 bases for V and 2 bases for J; bases not matched to a gene: 5. This CDR3 region has 14 residues. Looked up from germline, CDR1 is LNHDA and CDR2 is SQIVND (reference sequence). Here the CDR3 DNA reads TGTGCCAGTAGTGCCACACAGGGGGCCTACGAGCAGTACTTC. Encoded protein: CASSATQGAYEQYF.

This chain links TRBV28 with TRBJ1-2; D is unclear. From germline, CDR1 is MDHEN and CDR2 SYDVKM. V lost 5 bases and J 2 bases, leaving 9 bases between the germline ends. CDR3 size: 13 residues. The CDR3 sequence is CASSPPGNYGYTF. The CDR3 coding sequence is TGTGCCAGCAGTCCCCCCGGGAACTATGGCTACACCTTC.